Presented here are 28 T cell receptor beta chains from one specimen sequenced in a study of tumor and adjacent non-tumor tissue in lung cancer. This sample's RNA came from whole unsorted tissue. Three rounds of nested PCR, following a modified ARM-PCR protocol, produced the TCRbeta library. TCRdb processed the multiplex PCR reads anew with MiXCR; each CDR3 protein has one entry. The sample has approximately 70,000 distinct CDR3 sequences; 73% are singletons. The sequencing sample was made of lung tumor tissue. These receptors were obtained from a man between 60 and 70 years old with non-small cell lung cancer.

As to this clonotype: Relative to the germline gene, one junction end is altered; a read error may explain this. The chain joins TRBV29-1 to TRBJ2-2, with TRBD2 identical over 8 bases. The germline V gene encodes CDR1 SQVTM and CDR2 ANQGSEA. The CDR3 spans 14 residues. CDR3 DNA: TGCAGCGTTGAAAAGCGGGAGAACACCAGGGAGATGTTTTTT. This translates into CSVEKRENTREMFF.

This clonotype has a single count. The V call is TRBV29-1, the J call TRBJ2-1, with D hard to call. The CDR3 totals 14 residues. Germline CDR1 is SQVTM and CDR2 is ANQGSEA. V was shortened by 4 bases and J by 10 bases, with 20 bases between the two germline ends. In nucleotides, the CDR3 is TGCAGCGTTGTTTTGGGAAGCTCCTGCAAAGAGCAGTTCTTC. It codes for CSVVLGSSCKEQFF.

Regarding this clonotype: The CDR3 does not close with the conserved phenylalanine or tryptophan, likely indicating a read error. V is TRBV6-5 and J is TRBJ2-7; 7 nucleotides line up with TRBD1. The CDR3 is 13 amino acids. Looked up from germline, CDR1 is MNHEY and CDR2 is SVGAGI. CDR3 in DNA: TGTGCCGGCAGTTACAGCCGGGACAGTGGGCAGTACATC. Protein product: CAGSYSRDSGQYI.

This sequence joins TRBV20-1 and TRBJ2-3; no firm D call. CDR3 length: 15 amino acids. Per germline, CDR1 DFQATT and CDR2 SNEGSKA (reference sequence). Trimming removed 0 bases at V and 14 bases at J, with 24 bases between. In DNA form, the CDR3 reads TGCAGTGCTAGAGACCGACTGATCTTCACAGATTCGCGGTATTTT. Its translation is CSARDRLIFTDSRYF.

In regard to this clonotype: Compared with germline, one end of the junction differs, possibly owing to a read error. The chain combines TRBV11-2 with TRBJ2-3; D unresolved. CDR1 is SGHAT, CDR2 FQNNGV, per germline. This CDR3 is built from 12 residues. The CDR3 DNA reads as TGTGTCAGCAACTTTGGAATCGATACGCAGTATTTT. Protein product: CVSNFGIDTQYF.

V gene TRBV29-1 combines with J gene TRBJ2-3, with D tentatively TRBD2 (6 bases). Germline CDR1 is SQVTM and CDR2 is ANQGSEA. V shed 4 bases and J shed 11 bases, with 19 bases lying between them. The CDR3 spans 13 residues. The DNA of the CDR3 is TGCAGCGTTGCACTAGTGAGAGTGGAGGGGCAGTATTTT. Its protein product is CSVALVRVEGQYF.

The chain is built from TRBV11-1 and TRBJ2-1; 8 bases align to TRBD1. Germline assignment: CDR1 SGHAT and CDR2 FQDESV (reference sequence). The CDR3 has 15 amino acids. V lost 9 bases to trimming and J lost 0 bases; unmatched junction nucleotides: 7. The CDR3 spells CASNPDRGSYNEQFF. Written as DNA, the CDR3 is TGTGCCAGTAACCCCGACAGGGGCTCCTACAATGAGCAGTTCTTC.

In regard to this clonotype: A junction end diverges from the germline sequence, so it may reflect a read error. The genes are TRBV25-1 and TRBJ2-1; D call uncertain. The germline gives CDR1 MGHDK, CDR2 SYGVNS. The CDR3 contains 11 residues. This CDR3 reads CTSSKGMEQFF. The CDR3 DNA follows: TGTACCAGCAGTAAAGGGATGGAGCAGTTCTTC.

Note on this clonotype: One end of the junction is discordant with germline, which a read error may explain. The chain employs TRBV12-3 or TRBV12-4 and TRBJ1-3, with D perhaps TRBD1 (6 bases). This CDR3 is 14 amino acids long. The CDR3: CASSTQGLGDTVYF. The CDR3 DNA reads TGTGCCAGCAGCACACAGGGCCTTGGAGACACCGTATATTTT.

As regards this clonotype: The conserved phenylalanine or tryptophan is not found at the CDR3 terminus, so this likely reflects a read error. The chain couples TRBV6-5 to TRBJ2-7; the match to TRBD1 covers 7 bases. This CDR3 comprises 15 residues. Germline V gene lookup returns CDR1 MNHEY and CDR2 SVGAGI. CDR3 bases: TGTGTCAGCAGTTGCTCCGGGGACAGTTCCTACGAGCAGTACTAC. The encoded protein is CVSSCSGDSSYEQYY.

The V gene is TRBV29-1, the J gene TRBJ2-5; D not certain. CDR3 length: 14 amino acids. Germline V gene lookup returns CDR1 SQVTM and CDR2 ANQGSEA. This CDR3 reads CRASHSYHQETQYF. The CDR3 nucleotides read TGCAGAGCCTCGCACAGCTACCATCAAGAGACCCAGTACTTC.

A note on this clonotype: Given the absence of the conserved phenylalanine or tryptophan at the CDR3 end, a read error is likely. The chain is built from TRBV29-1 and TRBJ2-1; 10 nucleotides line up with TRBD1. The V segment lost 6 bases and the J segment 8 bases; nucleotides outside the gene matches: 10. Germline V lookup: CDR1 SQVTM, CDR2 ANQGSEA. The CDR3 spans 14 residues. The CDR3 sequence is CSVRPGQGTHEQFL. CDR3 nucleotide sequence: TGCAGCGTCCGACCGGGACAGGGGACTCATGAGCAGTTCCTC.

Note on this clonotype: At one boundary the junction diverges from the germline segment, which might be a read error. This sequence joins TRBV20-1 and TRBJ2-7; the match to TRBD2 covers 11 bases. CDR3 size: 15 residues. Per germline, CDR1 DFQATT and CDR2 SNEGSKA (reference sequence). CDR3 bases: TGCAGTGCTATAGCGGGGGGGGCGGACGGCTACGAGCAGTACTTT. Protein sequence: CSAIAGGADGYEQYF.

The rearrangement links TRBV20-1 to TRBJ2-2; 8 bases fit TRBD2. The germline V gene has CDR1 DFQATT and CDR2 SNEGSKA (reference sequence). This CDR3 has 16 amino acids. The V gene end was trimmed by 8 bases and the J gene end by 5 bases; junction bases not matched to a gene: 16. The CDR3 DNA sequence: TGCAGTACTACTTTAGCGGGATGGCTGGAGACCGGGGAGCTGTTTTTT. Its translation: CSTTLAGWLETGELFF.

Notes on this clonotype: It may be a read error: a sequence one base away is much more abundant. The chain employs TRBV6-5 and TRBJ2-1; D perhaps matches TRBD1 (5 bases). Germline assignment: CDR1 MNHEY and CDR2 SVGAGI. The CDR3 loop spans 15 amino acids. Trimming stripped 2 bases from V and 4 bases from J, with 12 bases between. The CDR3 loop is CASSYRQIPYNEQFF. The CDR3 DNA reads as TGTGCCAGCAGTTACAGACAGATTCCTTACAATGAGCAGTTCTTC.

This clonotype was seen a single time. At one end the junction does not follow the germline gene, possibly because of a read error. This chain connects TRBV15 to TRBJ2-3; D might be TRBD2 (5 bases). The CDR3 runs 17 residues. Germline V lookup: CDR1 LNHNV, CDR2 YYDKDF (reference sequence). The CDR3 reads CATSRSTSDASTDTHYF. The CDR3 nucleotides read TGTGCCACCAGCAGATCAACTAGTGACGCTAGCACAGATACGCATTATTTT.

Concerning this clonotype: It is likely a read error, because the conserved phenylalanine at the end of the CDR3 is missing. V and J are TRBV12-3 or TRBV12-4 and TRBJ1-5; 10 bases align to TRBD1. The CDR3 runs to 15 residues. CDR3 DNA sequence: TGTGCCATCAGTTTAACGACAGGGGGCTATCAGCCCCAGCATCTT. This codes for CAISLTTGGYQPQHL.

Comments on this clonotype: Likely a read error: the CDR3 ends without its conserved phenylalanine or tryptophan. The rearrangement joins TRBV6-5 to TRBJ2-1; D gene unclear. V was trimmed by 0 bases and J by 6 bases, leaving 12 bases between them. Germline V gene data show CDR1 as MNHEY and CDR2 as SVGAGI. The CDR3 is 15 residues long. CDR3 amino acids: CASSYSRRGGNEQFL. CDR3 coding DNA: TGTGCCAGCAGTTACTCGAGGCGCGGCGGCAATGAGCAGTTCTTA.

A remark on this clonotype: This CDR3 fails to terminate in the conserved phenylalanine or tryptophan, so it likely reflects a read error. The gene calls are TRBV6-6 and TRBJ1-1; D remains ambiguous. From germline, CDR1 is MNHNY and CDR2 SVGAGI (reference sequence). V was shortened by 8 bases and J by 2 bases, with 15 bases between the two germline ends. The CDR3 length is 14 residues. CDR3 amino acids: CASGKPTLNTEAFY. CDR3 DNA: TGTGCCAGCGGTAAGCCGACCCTCAACACTGAAGCTTTCTAT.

Comment on this clonotype: This is likely a read error, given that the CDR3 carries no conserved phenylalanine or tryptophan at its end. The V gene is TRBV20-1, the J gene TRBJ2-2; no clear D. CDR1 DFQATT and CDR2 SNEGSKA come from the germline V gene (reference sequence). This CDR3 is 13 amino acids long. CDR3 nucleotides: TGCAGTGCTAGTGCAGCGAACACCAGGGAGCTGTTTTGT. Translating it yields CSASAANTRELFC.

For this clonotype: One junction end disagrees with the germline gene, perhaps due to a read error. The chain employs TRBV6-6 and TRBJ2-7; 9 nucleotides line up with TRBD1. Germline loops: CDR1 MNHNY, CDR2 SVGAGI (reference sequence). This CDR3 has 17 amino acids. The CDR3 sequence: CAGSFRDRALSSYEQYF. CDR3 coding DNA: TGTGCCGGCAGTTTCCGGGACAGGGCTTTGAGCTCCTACGAGCAATACTTC.

This chain uses TRBV11-3 with TRBJ2-7, with D maybe TRBD1 (7 bases). CDR3 size: 15 residues. CDR1 and CDR2 (germline): SGHNT, YENEEA. This CDR3 is CTNSLDQGGRYEQYF. The CDR3 nucleotides read TGTACCAACAGCTTAGATCAGGGGGGCCGCTACGAGCAGTACTTC. Full variable domain (outside the CDR3, taken from reference TRBV11-3 and TRBJ2-7): EAGVVQSPRYKIIEKKQPVAFWCNPISGHNTLYWYLQNLGQGPELLIRYENEEAVDDSQLPKDRFSAERLKGVDSTLKIQPAELGDSAVYLCTNSLDQGGRYEQYFGPGTRLTVT.

Regarding this clonotype: Relative to the germline gene, one junction end is altered; a read error may explain this. The rearrangement links TRBV20-1 to TRBJ1-1; 8 bases are a match to TRBD1. Germline-derived CDR1 and CDR2 are DFQATT and SNEGSKA (reference sequence). This CDR3 contains 15 residues. CDR3 region: CSARRTGLMNTETIF. DNA of the CDR3: TGCAGTGCTAGAAGGACAGGGCTGATGAACACTGAAACTATCTTT.

To note about this clonotype: A much larger clone differs from this one at a single base, so this may be a read error. V is TRBV10-3 and J is TRBJ1-5; 7 positions match TRBD1. The V and J ends lost 6 bases and 12 bases, in that order; junction bases with no gene match: 14. This CDR3 contains 14 residues. Germline V gives CDR1 ENHRY, CDR2 SYGVKD. The chain's CDR3 is CAISLTGLNQFQHF. CDR3 in DNA: TGTGCCATCAGCCTGACAGGGCTCAATCAGTTCCAGCATTTT.

In the case of this clonotype: The germline gene is not matched at one end of the junction; a read error may be the cause. This chain connects TRBV5-4 to TRBJ2-5; D unclear. CDR1 is SGHNT and CDR2 is YYREEE in the germline V gene (reference sequence). The CDR3 contains 14 residues. CDR3 sequence: CANSYDEQTETQYF. The CDR3 DNA follows: TGTGCCAACAGCTACGACGAACAGACGGAGACCCAATACTTC.

This clonotype was detected a few times. The chain recombines TRBV6-2 or TRBV6-3 with TRBJ2-7, with TRBD1 matching over 9 bases. V lost 9 bases and J lost 7; bases outside the gene matches: 13. Germline V CDR1 and CDR2: MNHEY, SVGEGT. This CDR3 is built from 14 residues. CDR3: CARRESGQGKEQYF. CDR3 nucleotides: TGTGCCAGAAGAGAGTCGGGACAGGGAAAAGAGCAGTACTTC.

Ten or more counts support this clonotype. The chain carries TRBV30 and TRBJ2-1; 8 nucleotides line up with TRBD2. J lost 8 bases, V lost 3 bases, and 18 bases had no gene match. CDR1 and CDR2 from the germline V gene are GTSNPN and SVGIG (reference sequence). CDR3 size: 17 residues. This CDR3 reads CAWRSPGLAQKRDEQFF. Written as DNA, the CDR3 is TGTGCCTGGAGATCCCCCGGACTAGCTCAAAAGAGGGATGAGCAGTTCTTC.

A note on this clonotype: At one end the junction does not follow the germline gene, possibly because of a read error. The chain couples TRBV6-5 to TRBJ2-7; 7 bases fit TRBD2. This CDR3 spans 15 amino acids. CDR1 is MNHEY, CDR2 SVGAGI, per germline. As DNA, the CDR3 is TGTGCCAGCATTTACTCGAGGCGGGAGACGGCTGAGCAATATTTC. It codes for CASIYSRRETAEQYF.